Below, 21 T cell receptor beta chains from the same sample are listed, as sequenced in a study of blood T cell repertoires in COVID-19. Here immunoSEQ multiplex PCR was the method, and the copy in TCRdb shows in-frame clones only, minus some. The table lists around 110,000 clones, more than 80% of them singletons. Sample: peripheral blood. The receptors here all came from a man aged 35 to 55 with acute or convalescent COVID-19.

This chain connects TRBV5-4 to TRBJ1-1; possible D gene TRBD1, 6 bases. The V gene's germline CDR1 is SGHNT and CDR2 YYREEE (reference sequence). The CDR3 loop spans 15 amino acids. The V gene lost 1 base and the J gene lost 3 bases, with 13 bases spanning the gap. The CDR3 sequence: CASSLIWGLDTEAFF. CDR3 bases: TGTGCCAGCAGCTTGATTTGGGGGCTAGACACTGAAGCTTTCTTT. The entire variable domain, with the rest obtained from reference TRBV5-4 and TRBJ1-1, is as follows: ETGVTQSPTHLIKTRGQQVTLRCSSQSGHNTVSWYQQALGQGPQFIFQYYREEENGRGNFPPRFSGLQFPNYSSELNVNALELDDSALYLCASSLIWGLDTEAFFGQGTRLTVV.

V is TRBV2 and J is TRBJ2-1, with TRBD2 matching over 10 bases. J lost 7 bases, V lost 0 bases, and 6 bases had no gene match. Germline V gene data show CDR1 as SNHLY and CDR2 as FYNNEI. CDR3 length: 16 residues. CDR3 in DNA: TGTGCCAGCAGTGAAGCGCTAGCGGGAGTGAGGAATGAGCAGTTCTTC. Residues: CASSEALAGVRNEQFF.

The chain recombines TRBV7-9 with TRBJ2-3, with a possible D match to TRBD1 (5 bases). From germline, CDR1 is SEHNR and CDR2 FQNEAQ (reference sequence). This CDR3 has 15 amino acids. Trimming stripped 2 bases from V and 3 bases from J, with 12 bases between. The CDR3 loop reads CASSLSAGITDTQYF. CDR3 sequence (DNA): TGTGCCAGCAGCTTATCGGCAGGGATAACAGATACGCAGTATTTT.

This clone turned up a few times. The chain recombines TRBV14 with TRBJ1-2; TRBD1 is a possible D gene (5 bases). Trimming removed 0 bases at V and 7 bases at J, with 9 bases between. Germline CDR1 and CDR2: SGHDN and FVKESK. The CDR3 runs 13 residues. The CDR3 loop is CASSQDSGVGYTF. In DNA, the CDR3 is TGTGCCAGCAGCCAAGATTCGGGGGTTGGCTACACCTTC. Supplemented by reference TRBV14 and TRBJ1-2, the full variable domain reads EAGVTQFPSHSVIEKGQTVTLRCDPISGHDNLYWYRRVMGKEIKFLLHFVKESKQDESGMPNNRFLAERTGGTYSTLKVQPAELEDSGVYFCASSQDSGVGYTFGSGTRLTVV.

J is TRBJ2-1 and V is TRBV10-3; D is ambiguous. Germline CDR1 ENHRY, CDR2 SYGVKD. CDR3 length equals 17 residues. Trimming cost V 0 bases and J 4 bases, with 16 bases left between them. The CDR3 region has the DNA TGTGCCATCAGTGAGTCTCTAGTTTTCTATCGGTACAATGAGCAGTTCTTC. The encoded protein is CAISESLVFYRYNEQFF.

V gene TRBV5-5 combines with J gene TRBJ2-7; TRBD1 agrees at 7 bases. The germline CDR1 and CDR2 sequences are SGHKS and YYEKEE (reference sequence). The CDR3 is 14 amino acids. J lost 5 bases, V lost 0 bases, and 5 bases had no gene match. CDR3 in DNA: TGTGCCAGCAGCTTGGCCAACCAGGGGGACGAGCAGTACTTC. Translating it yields CASSLANQGDEQYF. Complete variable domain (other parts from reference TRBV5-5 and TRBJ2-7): DAGVTQSPTHLIKTRGQQVTLRCSPISGHKSVSWYQQVLGQGPQFIFQYYEKEERGRGNFPDRFSARQFPNYSSELNVNALLLGDSALYLCASSLANQGDEQYFGPGTRLTVT.

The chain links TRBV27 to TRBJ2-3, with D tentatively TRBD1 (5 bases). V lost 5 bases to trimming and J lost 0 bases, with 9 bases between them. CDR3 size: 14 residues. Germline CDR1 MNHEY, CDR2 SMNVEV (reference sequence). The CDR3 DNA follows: TGTGCCAGCAGTCCTGACAGAAGCACAGATACGCAGTATTTT. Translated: CASSPDRSTDTQYF.

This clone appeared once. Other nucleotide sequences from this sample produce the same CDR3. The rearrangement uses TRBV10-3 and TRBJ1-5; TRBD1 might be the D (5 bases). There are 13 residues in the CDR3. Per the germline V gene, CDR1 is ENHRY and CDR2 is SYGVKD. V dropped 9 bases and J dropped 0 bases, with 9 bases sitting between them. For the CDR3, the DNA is TGTGCCATTCAGGGCGATAGCAATCAGCCCCAGCATTTT. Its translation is CAIQGDSNQPQHF.

The CDR3 spells CASSPTARAQGYTF. In DNA form, the CDR3 reads TGTGCCAGCAGCCCCACGGCCAGGGCCCAGGGCTACACCTTC. This chain connects TRBV7-8 to TRBJ1-2; D perhaps matches TRBD1 (5 bases). This CDR3 region has 14 residues. The V and J ends lost 5 bases and 8 bases respectively, with 18 bases between them. Germline V gives CDR1 SGHVS, CDR2 FQNEAQ.

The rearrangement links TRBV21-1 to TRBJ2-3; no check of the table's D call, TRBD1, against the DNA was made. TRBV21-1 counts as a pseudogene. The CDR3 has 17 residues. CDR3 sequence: CASSRPHGTGATDTQYF. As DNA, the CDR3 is TGTGCCAGCAGCAGGCCCCACGGGACAGGGGCGACAGATACGCAGTATTTT.

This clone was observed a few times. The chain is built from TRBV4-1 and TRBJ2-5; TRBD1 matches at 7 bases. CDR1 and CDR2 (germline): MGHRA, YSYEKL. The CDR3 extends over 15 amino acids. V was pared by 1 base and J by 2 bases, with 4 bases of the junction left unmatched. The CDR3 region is CASSQGQGPQETQYF. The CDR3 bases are TGCGCCAGCAGCCAAGGACAGGGCCCTCAAGAGACCCAGTACTTC.

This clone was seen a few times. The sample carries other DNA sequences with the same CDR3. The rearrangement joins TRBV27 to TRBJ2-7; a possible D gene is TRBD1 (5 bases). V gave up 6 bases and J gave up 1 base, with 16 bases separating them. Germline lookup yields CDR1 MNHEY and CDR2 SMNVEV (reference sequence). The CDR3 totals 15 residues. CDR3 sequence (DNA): TGTGCCAGCAGGGGCGGTTTGGGGCCATCCTACGAGCAGTACTTC. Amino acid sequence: CASRGGLGPSYEQYF.

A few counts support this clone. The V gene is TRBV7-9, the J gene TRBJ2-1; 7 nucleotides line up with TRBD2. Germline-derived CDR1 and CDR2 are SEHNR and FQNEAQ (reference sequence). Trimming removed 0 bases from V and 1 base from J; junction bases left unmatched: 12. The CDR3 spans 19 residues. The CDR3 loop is CASSLAGGSRRVSYNEQFF. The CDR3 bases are TGTGCCAGCAGCTTAGCAGGCGGGAGCCGCCGGGTTTCCTACAATGAGCAGTTCTTC.

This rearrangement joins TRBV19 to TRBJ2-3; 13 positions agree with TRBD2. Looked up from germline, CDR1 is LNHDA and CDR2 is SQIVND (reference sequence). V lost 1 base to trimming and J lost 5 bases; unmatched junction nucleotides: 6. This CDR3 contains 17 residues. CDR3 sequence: CASSIGLRLAGGDTQYF. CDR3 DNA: TGTGCCAGTAGTATAGGGTTGCGACTAGCGGGAGGAGATACGCAGTATTTT.

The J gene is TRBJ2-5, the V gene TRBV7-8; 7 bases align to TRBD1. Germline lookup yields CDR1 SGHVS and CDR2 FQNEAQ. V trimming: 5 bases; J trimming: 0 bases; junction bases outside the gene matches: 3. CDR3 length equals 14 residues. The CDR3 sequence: CASSMDRNQETQYF. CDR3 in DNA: TGTGCCAGCAGCATGGACAGGAACCAAGAGACCCAGTACTTC.

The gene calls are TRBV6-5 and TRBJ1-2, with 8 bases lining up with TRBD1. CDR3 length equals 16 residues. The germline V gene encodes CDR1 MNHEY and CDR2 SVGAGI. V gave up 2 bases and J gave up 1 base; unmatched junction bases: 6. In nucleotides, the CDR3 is TGTGCCAGCAGTTACCGGGGACAGGTACTTAACTATGGCTACACCTTC. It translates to CASSYRGQVLNYGYTF.

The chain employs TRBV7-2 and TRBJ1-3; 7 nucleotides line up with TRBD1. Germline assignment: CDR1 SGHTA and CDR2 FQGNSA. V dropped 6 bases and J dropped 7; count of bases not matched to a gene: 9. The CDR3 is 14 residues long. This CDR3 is CASSRDSAMNTIYF. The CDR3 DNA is TGTGCCAGCAGTCGGGACAGTGCAATGAACACCATATATTTT.

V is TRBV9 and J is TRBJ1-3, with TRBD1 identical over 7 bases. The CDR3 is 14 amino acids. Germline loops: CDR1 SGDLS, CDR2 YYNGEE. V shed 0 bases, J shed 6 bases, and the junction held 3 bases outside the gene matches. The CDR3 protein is CASSVGDRQNTIYF. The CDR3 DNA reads TGTGCCAGCAGCGTAGGGGACAGACAAAACACCATATATTTT.

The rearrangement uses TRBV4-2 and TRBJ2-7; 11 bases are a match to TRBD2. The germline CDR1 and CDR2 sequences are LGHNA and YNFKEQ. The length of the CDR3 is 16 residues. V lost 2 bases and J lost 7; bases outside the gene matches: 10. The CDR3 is CASSQPGLAALEEQYF. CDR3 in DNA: TGTGCCAGCAGCCAACCGGGACTAGCGGCACTCGAGGAGCAGTACTTC.

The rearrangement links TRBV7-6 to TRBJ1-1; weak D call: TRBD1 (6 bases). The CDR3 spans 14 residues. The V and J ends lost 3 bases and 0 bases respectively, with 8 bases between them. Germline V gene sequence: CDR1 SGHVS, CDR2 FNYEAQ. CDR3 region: CASSLTGLNTEAFF. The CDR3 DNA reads TGTGCCAGCAGCTTGACAGGACTGAACACTGAAGCTTTCTTT.

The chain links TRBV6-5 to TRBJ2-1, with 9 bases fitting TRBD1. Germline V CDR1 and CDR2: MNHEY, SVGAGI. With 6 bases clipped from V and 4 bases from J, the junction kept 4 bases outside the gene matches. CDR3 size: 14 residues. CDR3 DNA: TGTGCCAGCAGAAAGACAGGGGGATACAATGAGCAGTTCTTC. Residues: CASRKTGGYNEQFF.